The 28 T cell receptor beta chains below come from one sample, sequenced in a study of T-cell memory formation after mild COVID-19. TCRdb re-derived calls from the 5' RACE reads in MiXCR, one entry per CDR3 protein. The sample holds about 210,000 distinct CDR3 sequences, 8% to 11% seen once. Sequencing was performed on PBMCs or a T cell subset sorted from them (not recorded which). The receptors originated from a man younger than 35 who had mild COVID-19 (a few samples of this study predate the infection). Cell type and time point are not known.

This clonotype occurred a few times. The chain has TRBV6-1 and TRBJ2-1, with D tentatively TRBD1 (6 bases). CDR1 is MNHNS, CDR2 SASEGT, per germline. The CDR3 loop spans 14 amino acids. Trimming took off 4 bases at V and 3 bases at J, with 10 bases between the two ends. CDR3 DNA sequence: TGTGCCAGCAGTGCGAGGGACAACTACAATGAGCAGTTCTTC. It codes for CASSARDNYNEQFF.

The chain combines TRBV2 with TRBJ2-7, with 10 bases aligning to TRBD1. The CDR3 covers 15 residues. The V gene end was trimmed by 3 bases and the J gene end by 5 bases; junction bases not matched to a gene: 7. Looked up from germline, CDR1 is SNHLY and CDR2 is FYNNEI. As DNA, the CDR3 is TGTGCCAGCAGTGAGAGGGGGACAGGGGTGAACGAGCAGTACTTC. This sequence encodes CASSERGTGVNEQYF.

Only a few counts were recorded for this clonotype. This chain joins TRBV30 and TRBJ1-2, with D unclear. Germline CDR1 GTSNPN, CDR2 SVGIG (reference sequence). This CDR3 contains 8 residues. The V end lost 7 bases, the J end lost 7 bases, and 4 bases lay between the germline ends. CDR3 sequence: CASGGYTF. For the CDR3, the DNA is TGTGCCTCGGGTGGCTACACCTTC.

CDR3 nucleotides: TGCGCCAGCAGCTATCGACCACGACAAGAGACCCAGTACTTC. It codes for CASSYRPRQETQYF. V gene TRBV5-1 combines with J gene TRBJ2-5; D gene ambiguous. Germline lookup yields CDR1 SGHRS and CDR2 YFSETQ. Trimming took 3 bases from V and 2 from J, leaving 11 bases between them. The CDR3 consists of 14 residues.

This clonotype was counted between two and nine times. The rearrangement joins TRBV2 to TRBJ1-6, with D possibly being TRBD1 (5 bases). The CDR3 has 13 amino acids. Deletions cut 9 bases from V and 7 bases from J, with 13 bases between. From germline, CDR1 is SNHLY and CDR2 FYNNEI. CDR3 protein: CASQTAFNSPLHF. CDR3 DNA sequence: TGTGCCAGTCAGACAGCGTTCAATTCACCCCTCCACTTT.

The J gene is TRBJ2-7, the V gene TRBV4-1, with 7 bases identical to TRBD1. J was trimmed by 6 bases and V by 4 bases; bases with no gene match: 12. This CDR3 has 15 residues. Germline CDR1 and CDR2: MGHRA and YSYEKL. The CDR3 coding sequence is TGCGCCAGCAGCCGAACAACGCAGGGGGAAATCGAGCAGTACTTC. Its protein is CASSRTTQGEIEQYF.

The chain couples TRBV29-1 to TRBJ1-1; D call uncertain. The CDR3 runs 15 residues. Trimming cost V 3 bases and J 6 bases, with 20 bases left between them. Germline V lookup: CDR1 SQVTM, CDR2 ANQGSEA. CDR3 amino acids: CSVELGAREDPEAFF. In nucleotides, the CDR3 is TGCAGCGTTGAGTTGGGTGCTCGGGAGGATCCTGAAGCTTTCTTT. Together with reference TRBV29-1 and TRBJ1-1, the CDR3 gives the full variable domain: SAVISQKPSRDICQRGTSLTIQCQVDSQVTMMFWYRQQPGQSLTLIATANQGSEATYESGFVIDKFPISRPNLTFSTLTVSNMSPEDSSIYLCSVELGAREDPEAFFGQGTRLTVV.

This chain joins TRBV30 and TRBJ2-2; D unresolved. Germline V gene lookup returns CDR1 GTSNPN and CDR2 SVGIG (reference sequence). Trimming removed 4 bases at V and 1 base at J, with 13 bases between. The CDR3 has 15 residues. The CDR3 bases are TGTGCCTGGATGCGAGGTCCGGTGAACACCGGGGAGCTGTTTTTT. Residues: CAWMRGPVNTGELFF.

This clonotype was picked up a small number of times. The chain combines TRBV12-3 or TRBV12-4 with TRBJ1-1, with TRBD1 matching over 8 bases. The V segment lost 5 bases and the J segment 4 bases; nucleotides outside the gene matches: 9. CDR3 size: 15 residues. The CDR3: CASSQGAAGGTEAFF. The CDR3 DNA sequence: TGTGCCAGCAGTCAGGGGGCGGCCGGGGGCACTGAAGCTTTCTTT.

A few counts support this clonotype. This rearrangement joins TRBV4-2 to TRBJ1-3; D ambiguous. Trimming stripped 4 bases from V and 1 base from J, with 8 bases between. The germline gives CDR1 LGHNA, CDR2 YNFKEQ. This CDR3 is built from 14 residues. The CDR3 coding sequence is TGTGCCAGCAGCCCCCCGGGATCTGGAAACACCATATATTTT. Amino acids: CASSPPGSGNTIYF.

The CDR3 protein is CASRNRYNSPLHF. The CDR3 DNA follows: TGTGCCAGCCGAAATCGGTATAATTCACCCCTCCACTTT. The genes are TRBV3-1 and TRBJ1-6, with D unclear. Trimming cost V 8 bases and J 4 bases, with 9 bases left between them. Germline V gene sequence: CDR1 LGHDT, CDR2 YNNKEL (reference sequence). The CDR3 has 13 amino acids.

Only a few counts were recorded for this clonotype. The chain uses TRBV7-9 and TRBJ1-1; D possibly corresponds to TRBD1 (6 bases). V was cut by 5 bases and J by 7 bases, with 14 bases left in between. Germline-derived CDR1 and CDR2 are SEHNR and FQNEAQ (reference sequence). This CDR3 contains 13 residues. DNA of the CDR3: TGTGCCAGCAGCCGGGACACTCAGCGTGAAGCTTTCTTT. This encodes CASSRDTQREAFF.

The chain carries TRBV20-1 and TRBJ1-5; 7 bases are a match to TRBD1. In germline, CDR1 is DFQATT, CDR2 SNEGSKA (reference sequence). V dropped 2 bases and J dropped 1; count of bases not matched to a gene: 2. The CDR3 runs 14 residues. The CDR3, as DNA: TGCAGTGCTAGACAGGGGGTGAGCAATCAGCCCCAGCATTTT. It encodes CSARQGVSNQPQHF.

The chain employs TRBV4-3 and TRBJ2-2; D unclear. Trimming left V 0 bases short and J 6 bases short, with 11 bases between. Germline CDR1 LGHNA, CDR2 YSLEER. The CDR3 contains 15 residues. The CDR3 bases are TGCGCCAGCAGCCAAGACCGGAGATGGGCCGGGGAGCTGTTTTTT. Its protein product is CASSQDRRWAGELFF.

The chain has TRBV5-8 and TRBJ2-7; 9 bases map to TRBD1. CDR3 length: 16 residues. Trimming cost V 2 bases and J 1 base; bases outside gene matches: 7. CDR1 and CDR2 (germline): SGHTS, YDEGEE. The CDR3 sequence: CASSFDWDRVSYEQYF. The CDR3 nucleotides are TGTGCCAGCAGCTTCGACTGGGACAGGGTATCCTACGAGCAGTACTTC.

The chain recombines TRBV27 with TRBJ1-1, with TRBD1 matching 7 bases. This CDR3 has 14 amino acids. V was pared by 8 bases and J by 1 base, with 7 bases of the junction left unmatched. Looked up from germline, CDR1 is MNHEY and CDR2 is SMNVEV (reference sequence). CDR3 nucleotides: TGTGCCAGCCGAGCGGGACAGAGGAACACTGAAGCTTTCTTT. This sequence encodes CASRAGQRNTEAFF.

The chain carries TRBV29-1 and TRBJ2-3, with 7 bases identical to TRBD2. With V trimmed by 6 bases and J by 2 bases, 8 bases remained unmatched. CDR3 size: 14 residues. Germline V lookup: CDR1 SQVTM, CDR2 ANQGSEA. The CDR3 region is CSVGGNSYTDTQYF. The CDR3 bases are TGCAGCGTGGGGGGGAACTCGTACACAGATACGCAGTATTTT.

The sample holds a few counts of this clonotype. The chain has TRBV19 and TRBJ1-1; D is ambiguous. Trimming pared 5 bases from V and 0 bases from J, leaving 13 bases between. Germline CDR1 and CDR2: LNHDA and SQIVND (reference sequence). The CDR3 totals 15 residues. Here the CDR3 reads CASSPGRDLNTEAFF. CDR3 nucleotide sequence: TGTGCCAGTAGTCCCGGACGGGATCTGAACACTGAAGCTTTCTTT. Combining the CDR3 with reference TRBV19 and TRBJ1-1 gives the whole variable domain DGGITQSPKYLFRKEGQNVTLSCEQNLNHDAMYWYRQDPGQGLRLIYYSQIVNDFQKGDIAEGYSVSREKKESFPLTVTSAQKNPTAFYLCASSPGRDLNTEAFFGQGTRLTVV.

This clonotype was found a few times. CDR3 coding DNA: TGTGCCAGCAGCCAAGGGGACAGGAACACTGAAGCTTTCTTT. Translating gives CASSQGDRNTEAFF. The gene calls are TRBV3-1 and TRBJ1-1; 7 bases map to TRBD1. The V gene's germline CDR1 is LGHDT and CDR2 YNNKEL (reference sequence). V shed 1 base, J shed 1 base, and the junction held 0 bases outside the gene matches. This CDR3 is 14 amino acids long.

This chain joins TRBV24-1 and TRBJ1-2; D remains unclear. V dropped 5 bases and J dropped 2 bases, with 14 bases sitting between them. The V gene's germline CDR1 is KGHDR and CDR2 SFDVKD. CDR3 length equals 15 residues. The CDR3: CATSAAMGQNYGYTF. The CDR3 nucleotides are TGTGCCACCAGTGCCGCCATGGGCCAAAACTATGGCTACACCTTC.

This clonotype showed up just a few times. This rearrangement joins TRBV5-6 to TRBJ2-7, with D maybe TRBD1 (5 bases). V was trimmed by 2 bases and J by 3 bases, leaving 9 bases between them. Germline-derived CDR1 and CDR2 are SGHDT and YYEEEE. This CDR3 spans 13 amino acids. CDR3 sequence: CASSLNQGYEQYF. CDR3 sequence (DNA): TGTGCCAGCAGCTTAAACCAGGGCTACGAGCAGTACTTC.

This clonotype has ten or more counts. The V call is TRBV4-3, the J call TRBJ1-4; no firm D call. With 0 bases removed from V and 7 bases from J, the gap between germline ends came to 30 bases. The germline V gene has CDR1 LGHNA and CDR2 YSLEER. The CDR3 covers 21 residues. CDR3 nucleotides: TGCGCCAGCAGCCAAGAATTATCGTCGAGACGGCGGGGTCTCGAGCGTGAAAAACTGTTTTTT. It is translated as CASSQELSSRRRGLEREKLFF.

The chain couples TRBV5-4 to TRBJ1-2; D is undetermined. The CDR3 has 15 residues. Germline CDR1 SGHNT, CDR2 YYREEE (reference sequence). Trimming shortened V by 0 bases and J by 5 bases, and 14 bases separated the two germline ends. The CDR3 reads CASSLAGSRPYGYTF. CDR3 sequence (DNA): TGTGCCAGCAGCTTGGCCGGTAGTCGGCCTTATGGCTACACCTTC.

V gene TRBV7-2 combines with J gene TRBJ2-2; TRBD2 is a possible D gene (6 bases). Germline CDR1 SGHTA, CDR2 FQGNSA. There are 16 residues in the CDR3. Deletions cut 2 bases from V and 1 base from J, with 11 bases between. CDR3 DNA sequence: TGTGCCAGCAGCTTACGGGCGGGGCGGAACACCGGGGAGCTGTTTTTT. This translates into CASSLRAGRNTGELFF.

This clonotype was counted a few times. V is TRBV5-1 and J is TRBJ1-3, with D unresolved. This CDR3 has 16 residues. V gave up 4 bases and J gave up 0 bases, with 14 bases separating them. Germline V gene lookup returns CDR1 SGHRS and CDR2 YFSETQ. The CDR3 protein is CASSLYRTDSGNTIYF. CDR3 sequence (DNA): TGCGCCAGCAGCCTTTACCGGACTGACTCTGGAAACACCATATATTTT.

This clonotype was recorded a few times. J is TRBJ2-2 and V is TRBV5-1; 8 bases line up with TRBD2. Trimming took 2 bases from V and 6 from J; bases not matched to a gene: 9. Germline CDR1 SGHRS, CDR2 YFSETQ. The length of the CDR3 is 16 residues. The DNA of the CDR3 is TGCGCCAGCAGCTTAAACGAAGGCGGGGGGTCCGGGGAGCTGTTTTTT. It translates to CASSLNEGGGSGELFF.

This clonotype has a handful of counts. The CDR3 region is CASTRTWDESPQYF. CDR3 coding DNA: TGTGCCAGCACCAGAACCTGGGACGAATCCCCCCAGTACTTC. The chain combines TRBV2 with TRBJ2-5, with D perhaps being TRBD1 or TRBD2 (5 bases each). The V and J ends lost 7 bases and 9 bases respectively, with 21 bases between them. The V gene's germline CDR1 is SNHLY and CDR2 FYNNEI. This CDR3 region has 14 residues. Drawing the rest from reference TRBV2 and TRBJ2-5, the complete variable domain is EPEVTQTPSHQVTQMGQEVILRCVPISNHLYFYWYRQILGQKVEFLVSFYNNEISEKSEIFDDQFSVERPDGSNFTLKIRSTKLEDSAMYFCASTRTWDESPQYFGPGTRLLVL.

This clonotype appeared many times. The chain has TRBV5-6 and TRBJ1-1, with a weak D call TRBD1 (5 bases). CDR1 and CDR2 from the germline V gene are SGHDT and YYEEEE. V lost 4 bases, J lost 2 bases, and 15 bases lay in between. The CDR3 runs to 15 residues. The CDR3 nucleotides read TGTGCCAGCAGCCCGGACGGGGGGTACAACACTGAAGCTTTCTTT. Protein product: CASSPDGGYNTEAFF.